This T cell receptor (beta chain) was recovered during a study of blood T cell repertoires in COVID-19. Study context: Acute-phase and convalescent COVID-19 samples originated in the United States, Italy and Spain.

As handled by the study authors: Estimation of nucleated cell counts relied on the amplification of reference gene primers. Measured with immunoSEQ multiplex PCR; TCRdb has only the in-frame clones, and not every one. D and trimming come from the DNA, and the V and J calls and clone size come from that table. The sample consists of approximately 85,000 clones, 86% of them appearing once. Looked up from germline, CDR1 is ENHRY and CDR2 is SYGVKD. V lost 10 bases to trimming and J lost 3 bases; unmatched junction nucleotides: 6. The CDR3 is 13 amino acids. This receptor was taken from a man aged 45-65 years with active or convalescent COVID-19. Input material: peripheral blood. The V gene is TRBV10-3, the J gene TRBJ2-5, with 9 nucleotides matching TRBD2. CDR3 sequence: CATAGGQEETQYF. CDR3 sequence (DNA): TGTGCCACCGCGGGGGGGCAGGAAGAGACCCAGTACTTC.